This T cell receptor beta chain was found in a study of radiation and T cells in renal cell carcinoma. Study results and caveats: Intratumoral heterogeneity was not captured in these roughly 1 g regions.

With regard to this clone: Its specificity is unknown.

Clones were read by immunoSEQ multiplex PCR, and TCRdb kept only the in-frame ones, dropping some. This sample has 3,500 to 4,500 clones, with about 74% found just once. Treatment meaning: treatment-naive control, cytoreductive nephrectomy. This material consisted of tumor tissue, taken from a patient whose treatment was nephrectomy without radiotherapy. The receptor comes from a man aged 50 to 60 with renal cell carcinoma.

CDR3 sequence: CASSFLAGRNEQFF. CDR3 DNA: TGTGCCAGCAGCTTCCTAGCGGGTAGGAATGAGCAGTTCTTC. V usage is TRBV11-2 and J usage is TRBJ2-1; the match to TRBD2 covers 8 bases. Germline lookup yields CDR1 SGHAT and CDR2 FQNNGV. This CDR3 has 14 residues. V dropped 3 bases and J dropped 7; count of bases not matched to a gene: 5.